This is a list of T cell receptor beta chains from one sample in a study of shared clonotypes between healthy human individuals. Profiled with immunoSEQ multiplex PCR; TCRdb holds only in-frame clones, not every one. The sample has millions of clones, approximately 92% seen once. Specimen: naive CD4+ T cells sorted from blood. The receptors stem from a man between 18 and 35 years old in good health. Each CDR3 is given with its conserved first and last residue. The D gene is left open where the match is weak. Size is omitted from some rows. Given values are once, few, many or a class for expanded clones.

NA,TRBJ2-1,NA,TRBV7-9,CASTSYNEQFF,TGTGCCAGCACTTCCTACAATGAGCAGTTCTTC
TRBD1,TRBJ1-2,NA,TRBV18,CASSPPGQGSYGYTF,TGTGCCAGCTCACCCCCGGGACAGGGGAGCTATGGCTACACCTTC
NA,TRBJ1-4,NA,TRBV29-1,CSGGGDEKLFF,TGCAGCGGAGGGGGGGACGAAAAACTGTTTTTT
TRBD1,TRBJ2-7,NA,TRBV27,CASSYGTEPYEQYF,TGTGCCAGCAGTTATGGGACAGAGCCCTACGAGCAGTACTTC
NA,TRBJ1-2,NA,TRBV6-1,CASNSPDTIGYTF,TGTGCCAGCAACTCACCCGACACGATCGGCTACACCTTC
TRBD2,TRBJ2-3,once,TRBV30,CAGGTQSGGMDTQYF,TGTGCCGGAGGGACCCAGAGCGGGGGCATGGATACGCAGTATTTT
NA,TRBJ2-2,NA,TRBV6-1,CASRVGALDTGELFF,TGTGCCAGCAGGGTCGGGGCCTTAGACACCGGGGAGCTGTTTTTT
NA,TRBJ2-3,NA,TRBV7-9,CASSSFTDTQYF,TGTGCCAGCAGCTCGTTCACGGATACGCAGTATTTT
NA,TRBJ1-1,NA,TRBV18,CASSPGLGNAEAFF,TGTGCCAGCTCACCGGGACTCGGAAATGCCGAAGCTTTCTTT
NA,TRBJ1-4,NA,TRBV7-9,CASSQSQGEKLFF,TGTGCCAGCAGCCAGAGTCAAGGTGAAAAACTGTTTTTT
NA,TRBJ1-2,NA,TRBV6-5,CASSNRVGYTF,TGTGCCAGCAGTAATCGGGTTGGCTACACCTTC
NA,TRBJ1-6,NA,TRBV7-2,CASSLATGNSYNSPLHF,TGTGCCAGCAGCTTAGCCACAGGGAACTCTTATAATTCACCCCTCCACTTT
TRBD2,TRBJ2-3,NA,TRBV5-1,CASDLAGGLDTQYF,TGCGCCAGTGACCTAGCGGGGGGGCTCGATACGCAGTATTTT
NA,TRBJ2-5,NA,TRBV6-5,CASSWTGDETQYF,TGTGCCAGCAGTTGGACTGGCGACGAGACCCAGTACTTC
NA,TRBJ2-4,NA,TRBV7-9,CASSRWTAENIQYF,TGTGCCAGCAGCCGATGGACGGCGGAAAACATTCAGTACTTC
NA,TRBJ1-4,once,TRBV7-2,CASSPLGGRGWGNEKLFF,TGTGCCAGCAGCCCTCTGGGGGGGAGGGGCTGGGGTAATGAAAAACTGTTTTTT
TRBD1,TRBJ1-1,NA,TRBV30,CAWSVPDRDDTEAFF,TGTGCCTGGAGTGTACCGGACAGGGATGACACTGAAGCTTTCTTT
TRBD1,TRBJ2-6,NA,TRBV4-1,CASSQDFIPGQGFSWANVLTF,TGCGCCAGCAGCCAAGACTTTATACCGGGACAGGGATTCTCTTGGGCCAACGTCCTGACTTTC
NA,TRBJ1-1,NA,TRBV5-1,CASTPGGTTNTEAFF,TGCGCCAGCACCCCGGGGGGGACAACGAACACTGAAGCTTTCTTT
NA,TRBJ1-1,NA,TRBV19,CASSRVLGFTEAFF,TGTGCCAGTAGTAGGGTTTTGGGGTTCACTGAAGCTTTCTTT
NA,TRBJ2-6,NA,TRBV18,CASHLEGISGANVLTF,TGTGCCAGCCATCTTGAGGGGATCTCTGGGGCCAACGTCCTGACTTTC
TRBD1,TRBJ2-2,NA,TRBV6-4,CASSHTGTGKLPGELFF,TGTGCCAGCAGTCATACGGGGACAGGTAAGCTCCCCGGGGAGCTGTTTTTT
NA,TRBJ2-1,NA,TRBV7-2,CASSLLVNEQFF,TGTGCCAGCAGCTTGCTAGTCAATGAGCAGTTCTTC
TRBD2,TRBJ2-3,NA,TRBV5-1,CASSKRLAGGLAGITDTQYF,TGCGCCAGCAGCAAGCGACTAGCGGGGGGGCTGGCGGGGATCACAGATACGCAGTATTTT
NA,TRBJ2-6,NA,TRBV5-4,CASSSRDVTLRTSGANVLTF,TGTGCCAGCAGCTCCCGGGACGTAACCCTTCGGACCTCTGGGGCCAACGTCCTGACTTTC
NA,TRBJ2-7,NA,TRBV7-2,CASSSTAYEQYF,TGTGCCAGCAGCTCCACGGCCTACGAGCAGTACTTC
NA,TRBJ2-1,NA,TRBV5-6,CASSFRLSSYNEQFF,TGTGCCAGCAGCTTCCGGCTTAGCTCCTACAATGAGCAGTTCTTC
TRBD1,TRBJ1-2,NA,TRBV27,CASRLRDRVYGYTF,TGTGCCAGCAGACTCCGGGACAGGGTCTATGGCTACACCTTC
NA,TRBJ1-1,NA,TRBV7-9,CASTPRGENTEAFF,TGTGCCAGCACCCCAAGGGGAGAAAACACTGAAGCTTTCTTT
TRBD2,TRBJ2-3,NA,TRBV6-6,CASSQLGGDTQYF,TGTGCCAGCAGTCAACTGGGGGGGGATACGCAGTATTTT
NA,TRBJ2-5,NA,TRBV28,CASSTTRGAKRTQYF,TGTGCCAGCAGTACGACCCGGGGGGCTAAGAGGACCCAGTACTTC
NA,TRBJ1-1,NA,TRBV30,CAWARVNTEAFF,TGTGCCTGGGCACGGGTGAACACTGAAGCTTTCTTT
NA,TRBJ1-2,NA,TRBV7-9,CASSLLLGGGDSHGYTF,TGTGCCAGCAGCTTACTCCTAGGGGGAGGAGACTCTCATGGCTACACCTTC
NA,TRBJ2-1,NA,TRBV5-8,CASSPGQDQFF,TGTGCCAGCAGCCCTGGACAAGACCAGTTCTTC
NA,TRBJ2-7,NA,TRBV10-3,CAISESPSPRGEQYF,TGTGCCATCAGTGAGTCTCCCTCCCCGAGGGGAGAGCAGTACTTC
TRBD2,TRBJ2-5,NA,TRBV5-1,CASSRLAGPQETQYF,TGCGCCAGCAGCCGACTAGCGGGCCCTCAAGAGACCCAGTACTTC
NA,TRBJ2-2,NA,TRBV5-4,CVSGGPGPGELFF,TGTGTCAGCGGTGGGCCTGGGCCCGGGGAGCTGTTTTTT
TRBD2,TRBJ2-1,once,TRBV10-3,CAISESTSGDYNEQFF,TGTGCCATCAGTGAGTCCACTAGCGGGGATTACAATGAGCAGTTCTTC
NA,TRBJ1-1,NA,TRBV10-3,CAIQPGRMNTEAFF,TGTGCCATCCAGCCCGGACGGATGAACACTGAAGCTTTCTTT
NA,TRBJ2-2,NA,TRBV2,CASRGDGRGTGELFF,TGTGCCAGCAGGGGGGACGGTCGGGGCACCGGGGAGCTGTTTTTT
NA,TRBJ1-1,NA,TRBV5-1,CASSHGQGGTEAFF,TGCGCCAGCAGCCACGGGCAGGGAGGGACTGAAGCTTTCTTT
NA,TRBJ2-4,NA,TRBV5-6,CASSLGVLPTKNIQYF,TGTGCCAGCAGCTTGGGCGTTCTCCCAACCAAAAACATTCAGTACTTC
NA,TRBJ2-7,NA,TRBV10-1,CASKQGFCRGPYEQYF,TGCGCCAGCAAACAGGGTTTCTGCCGGGGACCCTACGAGCAGTACTTC
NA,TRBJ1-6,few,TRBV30,CAWKALLWDSPLHF,TGTGCCTGGAAGGCGCTACTGTGGGATTCACCCCTCCACTTT
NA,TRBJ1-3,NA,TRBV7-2,CASSPTLPGNTIYF,TGTGCCAGCAGCCCAACCCTTCCTGGAAACACCATATATTTT
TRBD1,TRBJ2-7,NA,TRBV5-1,CASSPGQGFYEQYF,TGCGCCAGCAGTCCGGGACAGGGGTTCTACGAGCAGTACTTC
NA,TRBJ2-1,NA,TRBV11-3,CASSNGERSYNEQFF,TGTGCCAGCAGTAACGGAGAGCGGTCCTACAATGAGCAGTTCTTC
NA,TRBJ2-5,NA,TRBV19,CASSKPQSGETQYF,TGTGCCAGTAGTAAACCTCAGTCGGGGGAGACCCAGTACTTC
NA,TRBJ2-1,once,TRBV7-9,CASSPLGGEQFF,TGTGCCAGCAGCCCACTGGGGGGTGAGCAGTTCTTC
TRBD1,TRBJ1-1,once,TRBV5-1,CASISTGSTEAFF,TGCGCCAGCATCTCGACAGGGAGCACTGAAGCTTTCTTT
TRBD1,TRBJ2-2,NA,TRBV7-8,CASSLALGQGNTGELFF,TGTGCCAGCAGCTTAGCGCTGGGACAGGGGAACACCGGGGAGCTGTTTTTT
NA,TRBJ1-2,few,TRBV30,CAWSQGKDGYTF,TGTGCCTGGAGCCAAGGAAAAGATGGCTACACCTTC
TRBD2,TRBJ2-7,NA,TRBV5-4,CASSSAGTTLYEQYF,TGTGCCAGCAGCTCAGCCGGGACTACCCTCTACGAGCAGTACTTC